This T cell receptor beta chain was captured by sequencing in a study of Graves' ophthalmopathy and Graves' hyperthyroidism. PBMCs were obtained from 9 to 10 ml of fresh peripheral blood. Beta-chain TCR CDR3 regions were amplified from RNA transcripts. A first-round RT-PCR used HTBI primers, followed by a second-round multiplex PCR. TCRdb independently ran MiXCR on the multiplex PCR reads; one entry per CDR3 protein. The sample records 400,000 to 450,000 distinct CDR3 sequences, roughly 21% being singletons. The sample consisted of peripheral blood. The receptor's source is a woman aged 18 to 35 with stable Graves' hyperthyroidism.

In DNA, the CDR3 is TGTGCCAGCAGCGAATGGGACAGGCCAGCTAACTATGGCTACACCTTC. Its translation is CASSEWDRPANYGYTF. The V and J genes are TRBV27 and TRBJ1-2; 8 bases map to TRBD1. This CDR3 spans 16 amino acids. The germline V gene has CDR1 MNHEY and CDR2 SMNVEV (reference sequence). V was pared by 6 bases and J by 0 bases, with 9 bases of the junction left unmatched.